These T cell receptor beta chains were read from a single sample in a study of early stage breast cancer tumors. Clones were sequenced by immunoSEQ multiplex PCR, and TCRdb holds only the in-frame ones, with some missing. The sample lists a few thousand clones; over 60% were seen once. Sequenced sample: normal breast tissue next to the tumor. These receptors originate from a person aged 50-59 years with breast cancer. Both conserved end residues are part of each CDR3. D genes are given only for firm matches. Not all rows give a size; the values are once, few, many and, for expanded clones, a class.

TRBJ1-1 once TRBV7-6 . CASSLDGTNTEAFF TGTGCCAGCAGCCTCGACGGGACCAACACTGAAGCTTTCTTT
TRBJ2-7 . TRBV18 . CASSPSSHSYEQYF TGTGCCAGCTCACCAAGTTCCCACTCCTACGAGCAGTACTTC
TRBJ1-1 few TRBV6-1 TRBD1 CASSGPGGMNTEAFF TGTGCCAGCAGTGGCCCAGGGGGCATGAACACTGAAGCTTTCTTT
TRBJ2-5 . TRBV2 . CASREETQYF TGTGCCTCAAGAGAGGAGACCCAGTACTTC
TRBJ1-1 . TRBV9 . CASSVGPRDTEAFF TGTGCCAGCAGCGTAGGGCCGAGGGACACTGAAGCTTTCTTT
TRBJ1-3 . TRBV29-1 . CSVADGGNTIYF TGCAGCGTCGCCGACGGGGGAAACACCATATATTTT
TRBJ2-2 few TRBV5-8 . CASSLVPRGTGELFF TGTGCCAGCAGCTTGGTCCCGAGGGGAACCGGGGAGCTGTTTTTT
TRBJ1-5 . TRBV7-9 . CASSPIDGSNQPQHF TGTGCCAGCAGCCCGATCGACGGTAGCAATCAGCCCCAGCATTTT
TRBJ1-4 few TRBV19 TRBD1 CASSPGRGLESEKLFF TGTGCCAGTAGTCCCGGCAGGGGGCTGGAATCTGAAAAACTGTTTTTT
TRBJ1-2 . TRBV7-3 TRBD1 CASSPRDRADYGYTF TGTGCCAGCAGCCCCCGGGACAGGGCGGACTATGGCTACACCTTC
TRBJ2-1 . TRBV6-5 . CASSYSSSPYNEQFF TGTGCCAGCAGTTACTCGTCTAGCCCTTACAATGAGCAGTTCTTC
TRBJ1-5 . TRBV28 . CASTAGGDQPQHF TGTGCCAGCACAGCGGGGGGGGATCAGCCCCAGCATTTT
TRBJ1-2 few TRBV11-3 TRBD1 CASSQGQMEGYTF TGTGCCAGCAGCCAGGGACAGATGGAAGGCTACACCTTC
TRBJ2-3 . TRBV30 . CAWRVGWTDTQYF TGTGCCTGGAGAGTAGGGTGGACAGATACGCAGTATTTT
TRBJ2-2 once TRBV9 . CASSVQGENTGELFF TGTGCCAGCAGCGTTCAAGGGGAGAACACCGGGGAGCTGTTTTTT
TRBJ1-2 . TRBV5-3 . CARSTGILDLWGYTF TGTGCCAGAAGCACAGGGATCCTCGATTTATGGGGCTACACCTTC
TRBJ1-5 few TRBV6-4 . CASTASRTANQPQHF TGTGCCAGCACGGCCTCCAGGACAGCCAATCAGCCCCAGCATTTT
TRBJ1-1 few TRBV9 TRBD1 CASSPPGGTGGTEAFF TGTGCCAGCAGCCCCCCCGGTGGGACAGGGGGCACTGAAGCTTTCTTT
TRBJ2-3 . TRBV9 . CASGQGITDTQYF TGTGCCAGCGGGCAGGGGATAACAGATACGCAGTATTTT
TRBJ1-1 few TRBV6-6 . CASSPLGGTGTEAFF TGTGCCAGCAGTCCATTGGGGGGCACCGGCACTGAAGCTTTCTTT
TRBJ2-6 . TRBV4-2 . CASSVDSSGANVLTF TGTGCCAGCAGCGTGGACAGCTCTGGGGCCAACGTCCTGACTTTC
TRBJ1-1 . TRBV21-1 . CASSGATRQGATMNTEAFF TGTGCCAGCAGTGGGGCGACGAGACAGGGGGCCACCATGAACACTGAAGCTTTCTTT